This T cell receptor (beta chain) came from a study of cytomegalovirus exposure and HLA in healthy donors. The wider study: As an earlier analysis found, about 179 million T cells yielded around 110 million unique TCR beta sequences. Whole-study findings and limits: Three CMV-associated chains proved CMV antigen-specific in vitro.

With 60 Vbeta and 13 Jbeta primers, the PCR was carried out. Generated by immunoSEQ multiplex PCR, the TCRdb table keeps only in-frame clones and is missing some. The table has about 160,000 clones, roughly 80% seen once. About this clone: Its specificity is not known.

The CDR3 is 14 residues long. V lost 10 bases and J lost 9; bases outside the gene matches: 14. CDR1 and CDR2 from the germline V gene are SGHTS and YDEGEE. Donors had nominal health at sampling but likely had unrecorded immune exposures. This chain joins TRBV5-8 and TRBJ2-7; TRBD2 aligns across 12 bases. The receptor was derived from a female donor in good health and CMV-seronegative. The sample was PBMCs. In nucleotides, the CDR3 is TGTGCCGGCACCCTGGGACTAGCGGGCGGCGTGCAGTACTTC. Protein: CAGTLGLAGGVQYF. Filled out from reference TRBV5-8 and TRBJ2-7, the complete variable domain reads EAGVTQSPTHLIKTRGQQATLRCSPISGHTSVYWYQQALGLGLQFLLWYDEGEERNRGNFPPRFSGRQFPNYSSELNVNALELEDSALYLCAGTLGLAGGVQYFGPGTRLTVT.